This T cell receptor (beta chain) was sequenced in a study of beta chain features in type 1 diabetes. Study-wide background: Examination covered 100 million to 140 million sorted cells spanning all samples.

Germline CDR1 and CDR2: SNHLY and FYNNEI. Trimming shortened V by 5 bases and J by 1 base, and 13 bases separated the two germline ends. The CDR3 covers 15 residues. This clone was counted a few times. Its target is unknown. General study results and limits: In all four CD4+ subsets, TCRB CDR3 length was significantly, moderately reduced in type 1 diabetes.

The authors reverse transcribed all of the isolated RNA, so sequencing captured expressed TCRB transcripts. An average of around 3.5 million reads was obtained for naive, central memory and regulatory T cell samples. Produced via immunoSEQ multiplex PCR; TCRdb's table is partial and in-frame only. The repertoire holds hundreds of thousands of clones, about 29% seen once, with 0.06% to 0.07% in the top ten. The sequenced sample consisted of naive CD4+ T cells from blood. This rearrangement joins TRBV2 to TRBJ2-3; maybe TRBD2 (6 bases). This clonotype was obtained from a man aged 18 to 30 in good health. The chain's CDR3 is CASSPWDSRTDTQYF. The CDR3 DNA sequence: TGTGCCAGCAGTCCCTGGGACTCGCGCACAGATACGCAGTATTTT.